These T cell receptor beta chains were read from a single sample in a study of shared clonotypes between healthy human individuals. The method was immunoSEQ multiplex PCR; TCRdb's version includes in-frame clones alone and lacks a portion of them. The table lists 2 million to 2.5 million clones, approximately 95% of them singletons. Sequenced material: naive CD8+ T cells sorted from blood. The receptors were sampled from a young man in good health. The CDR3 runs from the conserved cysteine through the conserved F or W. The D gene is left open where the match is weak. Clone size is stated in some rows and not others, as once, few, many or a class when expanded.

once | TRBJ2-5 | . | TRBV7-9 | TGTGCCAGCAGTCAAGTCGGGTCTACCCAGTACTTC | CASSQVGSTQYF
. | TRBJ2-5 | . | TRBV7-2 | TGTGCCAGCCACGACAGTTCCCAAGAGACCCAGTACTTC | CASHDSSQETQYF
. | TRBJ2-2 | . | TRBV13 | TGTGCCAGCAGCCCCGGAACCGGGGAGCTGTTTTTT | CASSPGTGELFF
once | TRBJ2-3 | . | TRBV27 | TGTGCCATTTCTGCGAGGGGGGGCACAGATACGCAGTATTTT | CAISARGGTDTQYF
. | TRBJ2-7 | . | TRBV7-9 | TGTGCCAGCAGCCAAACATGGGCGGAATCCTACGAGCAGTACTTC | CASSQTWAESYEQYF
. | TRBJ1-1 | . | TRBV7-2 | TGTGCCAGCAGCTTTTATGCAGGGGACACTGAAGCTTTCTTT | CASSFYAGDTEAFF
. | TRBJ1-1 | TRBD1 | TRBV7-7 | TGTGCTAGCAGCCTACTCACTCTTGACAGGGGAACCGGTGAAGCTTTCTTT | CASSLLTLDRGTGEAFF
. | TRBJ2-1 | . | TRBV10-3 | TGTGCCATCAGTGTTGAGAGATACAATGAGCAGTTCTTC | CAISVERYNEQFF
. | TRBJ2-6 | . | TRBV13 | TGTGCCAGCAGCTTAAAGGGGCTTGGGGCCAACGTCCTGACTTTC | CASSLKGLGANVLTF
. | TRBJ2-7 | . | TRBV30 | TGTGCCTGGAGAGACAACTACGAGCAGTACTTC | CAWRDNYEQYF
. | TRBJ2-7 | TRBD2 | TRBV19 | TGTGCCAGTAGAGAACATTATAGCTCTAGCGGGAGGAACGACGAGCAGTACTTC | CASREHYSSSGRNDEQYF
. | TRBJ1-4 | TRBD1 | TRBV10-3 | TGTGCCATCAGTGAAGGGGACAGGGTGGTTGAAAAACTGTTTTTT | CAISEGDRVVEKLFF
. | TRBJ1-1 | . | TRBV9 | TGTGCCAGCAGCGTAGAACCGGTGAACACTGAAGCTTTCTTT | CASSVEPVNTEAFF
once | TRBJ1-1 | . | TRBV2 | TGTGCCAGCAGTGAAGCGCTGTGGTCTGAAGCTTTCTTT | CASSEALWSEAFF
. | TRBJ2-7 | TRBD2 | TRBV7-9 | TGTGCCAGCAGCTTAGTAGCGGGAAGCTCCTACGAGCAGTACTTC | CASSLVAGSSYEQYF
. | TRBJ2-7 | . | TRBV6-1 | TGTGCCAGCAGTGCCCGCCCGCTAGCCGGCGAGGACGAGCAGTACTTC | CASSARPLAGEDEQYF
few | TRBJ1-6 | . | TRBV27 | TGTGCCAGCAGTTACGGAGACCCTAATTCACCCCTCCACTTT | CASSYGDPNSPLHF
. | TRBJ2-1 | . | TRBV5-6 | TGTGCCAGCAGAAGCGGCTCCTACAATGAGCAGTTCTTC | CASRSGSYNEQFF